This T cell receptor beta chain was profiled in a study of T cell changes during pregnancy in multiple sclerosis. This table comes from immunoSEQ multiplex PCR, and its TCRdb copy is limited to in-frame clones, with some not included. The table lists 85,000 to 100,000 clones, 92% of them singletons. CDR3 length: 13 amino acids. V lost 9 bases, J lost 8 bases, and 5 bases stayed unmatched. In germline, CDR1 is MNHEY, CDR2 SVGAGI. This rearrangement joins TRBV6-5 to TRBJ1-4; 11 nucleotides align to TRBD1. Material: peripheral blood, obtained in the first trimester of pregnancy. The receptor was derived from a female donor with multiple sclerosis, enrolled in a pregnancy study. The CDR3 coding sequence is TGTGCCAGTTCCCGGGACAGGGGGGAAAAACTGTTTTTT. It yields the protein CASSRDRGEKLFF.